This TCR beta chain came from a study of blood T cell repertoires in COVID-19. Study as a whole: Sites in the United States, Italy and Spain provided acute and convalescent COVID-19 samples. PBMCs, B-cell-depleted T cells, or T cells were the source of the cDNA or gDNA that made up the material.

Per the authors' pipeline: Scientists estimated how many nucleated cells there were by amplifying reference gene primers. TCRdb's copy holds only in-frame clones and misses some; the assay was immunoSEQ multiplex PCR. The V and J calls and clone size are taken from that table; D and trimming were inferred from the DNA. The sample records under 200,000 clones, roughly 84% being singletons. V gave up 2 bases and J gave up 1 base, with 9 bases separating them. The V gene's germline CDR1 is SGHTS and CDR2 YDEGEE. The CDR3 loop spans 14 amino acids. The TCR comes from a woman of 80 years or more with acute or convalescent COVID-19. The V gene is TRBV5-8, the J gene TRBJ1-1, with a weak D call TRBD1 (6 bases). The sequencing input was peripheral blood. In DNA, the CDR3 is TGTGCCAGCAGCTTTAGGACAGAGAACACTGAAGCTTTCTTT. It yields the protein CASSFRTENTEAFF.